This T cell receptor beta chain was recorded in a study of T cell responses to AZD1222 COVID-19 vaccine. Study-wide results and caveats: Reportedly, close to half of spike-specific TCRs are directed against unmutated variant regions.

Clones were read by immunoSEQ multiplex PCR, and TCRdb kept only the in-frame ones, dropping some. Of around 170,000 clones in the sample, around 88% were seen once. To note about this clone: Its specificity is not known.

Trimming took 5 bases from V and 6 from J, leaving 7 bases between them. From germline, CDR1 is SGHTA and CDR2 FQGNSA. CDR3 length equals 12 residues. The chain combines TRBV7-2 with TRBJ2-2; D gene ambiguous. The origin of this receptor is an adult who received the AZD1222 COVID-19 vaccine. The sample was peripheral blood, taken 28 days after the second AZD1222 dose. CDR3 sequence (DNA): TGTGCCAGCAGCCCTTTTTCCGGGGAGCTGTTTTTT. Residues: CASSPFSGELFF.